This section outlines one TCR beta chain sequence together with its context. The antigen remains unidentified. Lesional scalp tissue (obtained by punch biopsy) and peripheral blood were collected from alopecia areata patients. Cell sorting on a FACSAria was used to separate CD4+ and CD8+ T cells from the PBMCs. RNA was isolated and reverse transcribed to cDNA, the sequencing template. Produced via immunoSEQ multiplex PCR; TCRdb's table is partial and in-frame only. The sample lists roughly 32,000 clones; approximately 56% were seen once. The data were taken from a study of CD8+ T cells in alopecia areata. Study-wide points: Relative to mice, TCR sharing across patients was less clear, a difference possibly HLA-related. Scalp sample data also include resident alphabeta T cells from normal skin.

The CDR3 consists of 19 residues. Trimming removed 0 bases from V and 3 bases from J; junction bases left unmatched: 14. Germline V lookup: CDR1 LGHNA, CDR2 YNFKEQ. This clonotype was sampled from a human donor with alopecia areata. The sequencing input was NKG2D-high CD8+ T cells sorted from blood. This sequence joins TRBV4-2 and TRBJ2-7, with TRBD2 matching over 10 bases. The chain's CDR3 is CASSQDYSRSGGAVYEQYF. The CDR3 region has the DNA TGTGCCAGCAGCCAAGATTATTCTAGAAGCGGGGGGGCCGTCTACGAGCAGTACTTC.